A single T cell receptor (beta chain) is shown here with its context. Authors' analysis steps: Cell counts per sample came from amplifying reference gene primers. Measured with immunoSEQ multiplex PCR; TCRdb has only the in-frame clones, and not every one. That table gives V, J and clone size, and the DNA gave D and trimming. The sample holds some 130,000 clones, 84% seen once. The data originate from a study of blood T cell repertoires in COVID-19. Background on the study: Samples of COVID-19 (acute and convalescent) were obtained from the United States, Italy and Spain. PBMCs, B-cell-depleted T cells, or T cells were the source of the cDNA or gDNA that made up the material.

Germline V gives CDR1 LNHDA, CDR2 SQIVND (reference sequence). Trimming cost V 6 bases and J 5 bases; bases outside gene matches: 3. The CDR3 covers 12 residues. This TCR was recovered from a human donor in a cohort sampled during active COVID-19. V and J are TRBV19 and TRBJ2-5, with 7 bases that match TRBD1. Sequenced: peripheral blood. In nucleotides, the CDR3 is TGTGCCAGTAGCCCGACAGGGGAGACCCAGTACTTC. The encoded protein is CASSPTGETQYF.